This T cell receptor (beta chain) was identified in a study of blood T cell repertoires in COVID-19. Study as a whole: The United States, Italy and Spain provided the acute and convalescent COVID-19 samples.

Sequencing used immunoSEQ multiplex PCR; TCRdb keeps in-frame clones, though not all of them. The sample holds just over 70,000 clones, 75% to 90% seen once. Between the trimmed V and J ends, which lost 4 bases and 0 bases, there was a span of 13 bases. Germline loops: CDR1 SGHKS, CDR2 YYEKEE (reference sequence). This CDR3 spans 15 amino acids. The sequenced sample consisted of peripheral blood. The origin of this receptor is a man aged 65 to 79 who had recovered from COVID-19. The gene calls are TRBV5-5 and TRBJ1-1; D possibly corresponds to TRBD1 (6 bases). The CDR3 DNA follows: TGTGCCAGCAGCCCACGTCAGGGGATGAACACTGAAGCTTTCTTT. Amino acid sequence: CASSPRQGMNTEAFF. Variable domain in full (rest from reference TRBV5-5 and TRBJ1-1): DAGVTQSPTHLIKTRGQQVTLRCSPISGHKSVSWYQQVLGQGPQFIFQYYEKEERGRGNFPDRFSARQFPNYSSELNVNALLLGDSALYLCASSPRQGMNTEAFFGQGTRLTVV.